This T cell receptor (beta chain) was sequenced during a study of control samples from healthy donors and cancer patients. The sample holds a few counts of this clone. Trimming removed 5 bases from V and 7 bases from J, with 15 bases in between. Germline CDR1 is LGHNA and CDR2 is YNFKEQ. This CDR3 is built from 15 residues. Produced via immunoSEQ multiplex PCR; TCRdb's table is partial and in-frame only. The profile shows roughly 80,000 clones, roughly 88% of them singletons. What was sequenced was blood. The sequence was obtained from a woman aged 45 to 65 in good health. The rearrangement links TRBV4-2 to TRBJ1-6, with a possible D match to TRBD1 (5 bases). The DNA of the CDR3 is TGTGCCAGCAGCGATACAGGTATAGGGAATTCACCCCTCCACTTT. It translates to CASSDTGIGNSPLHF.